Given below is one T cell receptor (beta chain) in context. The source of the sample is a study of spatial heterogeneity in lung cancer. Time point meaning: sample taken at primary tumor resection. No cell sorting; template was whole RNA from tumor, lung tissue or PBMC. The donors, around 72 patients with untreated early-stage non-small cell lung cancer, provided the samples. Each TCR cDNA molecule bore a unique molecular identifier. TCRdb itself ran the 5' RACE reads through MiXCR, one entry per CDR3 protein. This sample yields tens of thousands of distinct CDR3 sequences, of which roughly 7.1% are seen a single time; about 40% belongs to the top ten. The sample was PBMCs, taken at surgery. The clonotype was recovered from a female donor with early-stage non-small cell lung cancer.

The CDR3 protein is CSVERQDLDGYTF. CDR3 bases: TGCAGCGTTGAGCGGCAGGACTTGGATGGCTACACCTTC. The gene calls are TRBV29-1 and TRBJ1-2; D gene unclear. The length of the CDR3 is 13 residues. The germline V gene encodes CDR1 SQVTM and CDR2 ANQGSEA. Trimming removed 3 bases at V and 6 bases at J, with 14 bases between.